Sequencing of this T cell receptor (beta chain) was carried out in a study of blood T cell repertoires in COVID-19. Study details: Nucleic acid was either cDNA or gDNA, and it came from T cells, B-cell-depleted T cells, or PBMCs.

Assay: immunoSEQ multiplex PCR; the TCRdb copy retains only in-frame clones and omits some. The table has approximately 140,000 clones, roughly 86% seen once. This CDR3 comprises 15 residues. V usage is TRBV21-1 and J usage is TRBJ2-2; the DNA was not used to check the table's D call, TRBD2. TRBV21-1 is a pseudogene. The sample was PBMCs or T cells enriched from blood (not recorded which). This TCR came from a woman in her forties or fifties with acute COVID-19. The CDR3 protein is CASTNPLENTGELFF. DNA of the CDR3: TGTGCCAGCACCAACCCCCTAGAGAACACCGGGGAGCTGTTTTTT.